The 6 T cell receptor beta chains presented below share a single source sample, sequenced in a study of OX40 agonist ivuxolimab in advanced cancers. Data came from immunoSEQ multiplex PCR; TCRdb stores just in-frame clones and leaves some out. The table includes fewer than 80,000 clones, around 83% detected once. The sample consisted of CD4+ or CD8+ T cells sorted from blood, taken in a trial of the OX40 agonist ivuxolimab. Receptors were obtained from an adult with an advanced solid tumor such as melanoma, head and neck, liver or kidney cancer.

V usage is TRBV10-2 and J usage is TRBJ1-4; the D gene is possibly TRBD1 (6 bases). The CDR3 totals 13 residues. The V end was cut by 6 bases, the J end by 6 bases, with 11 bases between. Germline CDR1 reads WSHSY; CDR2 reads SAAADI. The CDR3 loop is CASSGQSDEKLFF. CDR3 sequence (DNA): TGCGCCAGCAGCGGACAGTCCGATGAAAAACTGTTTTTT.

V usage is TRBV27 and J usage is TRBJ2-6; 7 bases map to TRBD1. The CDR3 spans 16 residues. CDR1 MNHEY and CDR2 SMNVEV come from the germline V gene (reference sequence). Trimming cost V 5 bases and J 2 bases; bases outside gene matches: 6. As DNA, the CDR3 is TGTGCCAGCAGTAACAGGGGAACGACTGGGGCCAACGTCCTGACTTTC. This sequence encodes CASSNRGTTGANVLTF.

The sample holds one count of this clone. CDR3 in amino acids: CASQVGGTGGNEQFF. The CDR3 nucleotides are TGTGCCAGCCAGGTCGGTGGGACAGGGGGGAATGAGCAGTTCTTC. J is TRBJ2-1 and V is TRBV18; TRBD1 matches at 11 bases. With V trimmed by 8 bases and J by 7 bases, 10 bases remained unmatched. This CDR3 has 15 residues. Germline CDR1 reads KGHSH; CDR2 reads LQKENI.

The chain links TRBV5-1 to TRBJ2-7, with unresolved D. Trimming shortened V by 4 bases and J by 2 bases, and 19 bases separated the two germline ends. The germline V gene encodes CDR1 SGHRS and CDR2 YFSETQ. This CDR3 is 16 amino acids long. The CDR3 DNA is TGCGCCAGCAGCCCCTCAATGGGGATTATAGCCTACGAGCAGTACTTC. Translation gives CASSPSMGIIAYEQYF.

This clone was detected once. This chain connects TRBV7-9 to TRBJ1-6; D might be TRBD1 (5 bases). The germline V gene has CDR1 SEHNR and CDR2 FQNEAQ (reference sequence). Trimming cost V 1 base and J 0 bases, with 10 bases left between them. CDR3 size: 17 residues. In DNA form, the CDR3 reads TGTGCCAGCAGCTTAGGGGGCAGTAGCTCCTATAATTCACCCCTCCACTTT. Its protein is CASSLGGSSSYNSPLHF.

This rearrangement joins TRBV2 to TRBJ2-1; D perhaps matches TRBD2 (5 bases). CDR1 is SNHLY and CDR2 is FYNNEI in the germline V gene. This CDR3 region has 13 residues. Trimming removed 7 bases at V and 2 bases at J, with 9 bases between. This chain's CDR3 is CASTKRAYNEQFF. The CDR3 region has the DNA TGTGCCAGCACCAAGAGGGCCTACAATGAGCAGTTCTTC.